The source of this TCR beta chain is a study of shared clonotypes between healthy human individuals. Study results and caveats: Of the naive CD4 clonotypes, about 5.4% were shared across several donors.

V lost 5 bases to trimming and J lost 11 bases, with 12 bases between them. Germline V gene lookup returns CDR1 MDHEN and CDR2 SYDVKM. There are 11 residues in the CDR3. A word on this clone: Its antigen is unknown.

About 33,000 T cell genomes (approximately 180 ng DNA) went into each sorted-subset replicate. Method: immunoSEQ multiplex PCR; TCRdb's copy keeps in-frame clones and lacks some. The table shows some 500,000 clones, with 90% to 96% occurring only once. The gene calls are TRBV28 and TRBJ1-1; D is unresolved. This clonotype originated in a woman aged 30 to 39 in good health. The specimen was naive CD4+ T cells sorted from blood. Specified subset: CD45RA+ positively selected. The CDR3 DNA reads as TGTGCCAGCAGTATGGGCCCTTGGGCTTTCTTT. Protein sequence: CASSMGPWAFF. Supplemented by reference TRBV28 and TRBJ1-1, the full variable domain reads DVKVTQSSRYLVKRTGEKVFLECVQDMDHENMFWYRQDPGLGLRLIYFSYDVKMKEKGDIPEGYSVSREKKERFSLILESASTNQTSMYLCASSMGPWAFFGQGTRLTVV.